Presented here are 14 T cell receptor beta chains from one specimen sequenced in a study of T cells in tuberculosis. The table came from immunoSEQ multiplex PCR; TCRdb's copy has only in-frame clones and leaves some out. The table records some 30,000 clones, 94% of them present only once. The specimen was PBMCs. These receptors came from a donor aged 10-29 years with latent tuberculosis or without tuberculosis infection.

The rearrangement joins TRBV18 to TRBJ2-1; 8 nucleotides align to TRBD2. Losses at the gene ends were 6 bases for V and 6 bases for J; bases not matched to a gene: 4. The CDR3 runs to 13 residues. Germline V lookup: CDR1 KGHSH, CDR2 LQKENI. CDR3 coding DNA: TGTGCCAGCTCCGGACTAGCCCTCAATGAGCAGTTCTTC. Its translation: CASSGLALNEQFF. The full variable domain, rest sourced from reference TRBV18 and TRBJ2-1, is NAGVMQNPRHLVRRRGQEARLRCSPMKGHSHVYWYRQLPEEGLKFMVYLQKENIIDESGMPKERFSAEFPKEGPSILRIQQVVRGDSAAYFCASSGLALNEQFFGPGTRLTVL.

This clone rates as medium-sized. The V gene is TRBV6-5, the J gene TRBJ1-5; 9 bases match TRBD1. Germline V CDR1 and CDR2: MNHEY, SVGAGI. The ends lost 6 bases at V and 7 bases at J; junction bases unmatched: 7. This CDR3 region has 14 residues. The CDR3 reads CASRKQGAGQPQHF. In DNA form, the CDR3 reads TGTGCCAGCAGGAAACAGGGGGCAGGACAGCCCCAGCATTTT.

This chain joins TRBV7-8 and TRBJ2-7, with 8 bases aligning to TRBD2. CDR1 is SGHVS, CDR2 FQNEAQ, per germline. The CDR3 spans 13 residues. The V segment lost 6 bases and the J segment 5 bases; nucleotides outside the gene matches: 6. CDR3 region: CASSSGTRNEQYF. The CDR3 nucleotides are TGTGCCAGCAGTTCCGGGACTAGAAACGAGCAGTACTTC.

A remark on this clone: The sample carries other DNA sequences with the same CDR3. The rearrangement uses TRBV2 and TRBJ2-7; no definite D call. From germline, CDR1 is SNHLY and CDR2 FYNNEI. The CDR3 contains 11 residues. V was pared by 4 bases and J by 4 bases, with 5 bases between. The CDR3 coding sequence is TGTGCCAGCAGTGTGGCTTACGAGCAGTACTTC. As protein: CASSVAYEQYF.

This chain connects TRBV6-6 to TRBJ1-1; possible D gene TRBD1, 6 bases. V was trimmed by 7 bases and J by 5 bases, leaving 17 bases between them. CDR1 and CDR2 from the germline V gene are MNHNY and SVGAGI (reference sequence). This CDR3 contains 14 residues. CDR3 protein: CASTPTGGETEAFF. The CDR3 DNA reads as TGTGCCAGCACCCCGACAGGAGGAGAGACTGAAGCTTTCTTT.

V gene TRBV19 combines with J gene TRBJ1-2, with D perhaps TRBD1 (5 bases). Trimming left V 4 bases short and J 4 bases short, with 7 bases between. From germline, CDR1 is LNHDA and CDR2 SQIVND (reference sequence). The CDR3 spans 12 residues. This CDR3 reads CASSRQTYGYTF. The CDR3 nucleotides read TGTGCCAGTAGTAGACAGACCTATGGCTACACCTTC.

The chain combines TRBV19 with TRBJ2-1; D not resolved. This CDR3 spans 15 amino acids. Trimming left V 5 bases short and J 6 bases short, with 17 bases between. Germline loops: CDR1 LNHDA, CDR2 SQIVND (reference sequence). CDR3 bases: TGTGCCAGTAGTGCCTACTCGCGATTTCTCAATGAGCAGTTCTTC. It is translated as CASSAYSRFLNEQFF.

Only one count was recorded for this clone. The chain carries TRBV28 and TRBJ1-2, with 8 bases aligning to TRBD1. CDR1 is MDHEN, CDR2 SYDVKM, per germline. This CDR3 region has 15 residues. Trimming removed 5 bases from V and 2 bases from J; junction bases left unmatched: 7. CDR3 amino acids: CASSQRTGSNYGYTF. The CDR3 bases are TGTGCCAGCAGTCAGAGGACAGGGTCCAACTATGGCTACACCTTC.

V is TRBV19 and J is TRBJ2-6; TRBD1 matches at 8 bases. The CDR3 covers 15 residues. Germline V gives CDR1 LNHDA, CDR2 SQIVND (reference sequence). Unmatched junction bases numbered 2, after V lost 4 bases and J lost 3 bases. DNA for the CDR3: TGTGCCAGTAGTAGCGACAGGGGTGGGGCCAACGTCCTGACTTTC. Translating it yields CASSSDRGGANVLTF.

CDR3 sequence: CSVPREGSTDTQYF. CDR3 DNA sequence: TGCAGCGTTCCCAGGGAGGGTAGCACAGATACGCAGTATTTT. This chain connects TRBV29-1 to TRBJ2-3; 7 positions agree with TRBD2. The V and J ends lost 5 bases and 0 bases, in that order; junction bases with no gene match: 5. The CDR3 runs 14 residues. Germline V lookup: CDR1 SQVTM, CDR2 ANQGSEA.

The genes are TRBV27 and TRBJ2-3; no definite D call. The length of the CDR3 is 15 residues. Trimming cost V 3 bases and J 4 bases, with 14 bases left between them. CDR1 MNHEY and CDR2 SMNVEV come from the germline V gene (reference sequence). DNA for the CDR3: TGTGCCAGCAGTTTTCGCCAATCCAGTCCAGATACGCAGTATTTT. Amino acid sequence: CASSFRQSSPDTQYF.

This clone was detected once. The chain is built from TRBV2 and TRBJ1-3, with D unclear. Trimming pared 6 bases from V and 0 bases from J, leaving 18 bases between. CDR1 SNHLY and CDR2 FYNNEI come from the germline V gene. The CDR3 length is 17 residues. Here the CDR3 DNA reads TGTGCCAGCAGCCCCATCGCCAGCTGGAGCTCTGGAAACACCATATATTTT. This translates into CASSPIASWSSGNTIYF.

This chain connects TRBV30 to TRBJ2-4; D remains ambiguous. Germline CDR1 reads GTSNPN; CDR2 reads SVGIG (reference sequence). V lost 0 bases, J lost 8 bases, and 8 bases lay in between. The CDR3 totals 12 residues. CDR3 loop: CAWSVHRDIQYF. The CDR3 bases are TGTGCCTGGAGTGTACATCGGGACATTCAGTACTTC.

CDR3 nucleotide sequence: TGCGCCAGCAGCTTCAGGGGGCTTGGGAACACTGAAGCTTTCTTT. Amino acid sequence: CASSFRGLGNTEAFF. The genes are TRBV5-1 and TRBJ1-1; TRBD1 matches at 8 bases. Germline trimming cut 2 bases from V and 1 base from J; bases unmatched to any gene: 4. Per the germline V gene, CDR1 is SGHRS and CDR2 is YFSETQ. The CDR3 consists of 15 residues.